This T cell receptor beta chain was retrieved from a study of shared clonotypes between healthy human individuals. Clones were read by immunoSEQ multiplex PCR, and TCRdb kept only the in-frame ones, dropping some. Of about 980,000 clones in the sample, approximately 76% were seen once. Details on this clone: Its antigen is unknown.

The CDR3 has 12 residues. The germline V gene encodes CDR1 SGHNT and CDR2 YENEEA. The ends were cut back, 2 bases at V and 5 bases at J, with 4 bases in the middle. Regarding the study as a whole: Investigators expected sequencing depth to affect clonotype sharing among donors.

The study drew its donors from healthy HIV-negative adults without recent acute infections or vaccinations. It was into CD45RA+ naive and CD45RA-negative memory subsets that the CD4+ cells were split. The receptor was derived from a young man in good health. Input material: memory CD4+ T cells sorted from blood. The subset: CD45RA-negative fraction. V gene TRBV11-3 combines with J gene TRBJ2-1; no clear D. The CDR3 loop reads CASSLQNNEQFF. CDR3 coding DNA: TGTGCCAGCAGCTTACAGAACAATGAGCAGTTCTTC.